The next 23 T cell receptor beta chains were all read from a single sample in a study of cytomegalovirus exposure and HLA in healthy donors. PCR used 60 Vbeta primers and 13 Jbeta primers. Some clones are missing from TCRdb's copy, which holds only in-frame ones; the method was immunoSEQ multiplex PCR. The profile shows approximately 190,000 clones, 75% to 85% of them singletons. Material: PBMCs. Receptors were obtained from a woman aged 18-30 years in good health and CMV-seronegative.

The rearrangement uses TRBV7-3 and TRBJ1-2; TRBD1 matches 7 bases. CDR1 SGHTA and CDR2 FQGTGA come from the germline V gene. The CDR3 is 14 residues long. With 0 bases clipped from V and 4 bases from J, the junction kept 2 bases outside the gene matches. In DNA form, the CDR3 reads TGTGCCAGCAGCTTAACAGGGGGCCTCTATGGCTACACCTTC. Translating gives CASSLTGGLYGYTF.

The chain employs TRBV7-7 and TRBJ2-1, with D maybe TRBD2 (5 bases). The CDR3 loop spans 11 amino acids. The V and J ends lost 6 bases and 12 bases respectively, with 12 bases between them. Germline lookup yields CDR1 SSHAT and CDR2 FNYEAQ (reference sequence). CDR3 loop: CASSLRDAQFF. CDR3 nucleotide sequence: TGTGCCAGCAGTTTGAGGGATGCGCAGTTCTTC.

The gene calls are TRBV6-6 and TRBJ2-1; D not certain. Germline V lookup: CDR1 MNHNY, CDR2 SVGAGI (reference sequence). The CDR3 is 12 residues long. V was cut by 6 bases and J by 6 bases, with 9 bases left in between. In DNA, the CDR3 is TGTGCCAGCAGGACACACACCAATGAGCAGTTCTTC. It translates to CASRTHTNEQFF.

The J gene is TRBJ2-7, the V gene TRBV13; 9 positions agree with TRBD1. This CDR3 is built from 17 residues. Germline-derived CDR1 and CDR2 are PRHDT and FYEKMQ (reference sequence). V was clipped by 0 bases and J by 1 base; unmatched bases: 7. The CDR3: CASSLGPRTGESYEQYF. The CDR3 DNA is TGTGCCAGCAGCTTAGGTCCCCGGACAGGGGAATCCTACGAGCAGTACTTC.

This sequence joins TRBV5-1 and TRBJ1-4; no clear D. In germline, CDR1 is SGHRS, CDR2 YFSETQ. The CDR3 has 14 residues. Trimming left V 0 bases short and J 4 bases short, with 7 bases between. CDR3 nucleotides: TGCGCCAGCAGCTTGGGGCGGGGTAATGAAAAACTGTTTTTT. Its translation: CASSLGRGNEKLFF. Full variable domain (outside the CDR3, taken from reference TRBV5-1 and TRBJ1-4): KAGVTQTPRYLIKTRGQQVTLSCSPISGHRSVSWYQQTPGQGLQFLFEYFSETQRNKGNFPGRFSGRQFSNSRSEMNVSTLELGDSALYLCASSLGRGNEKLFFGSGTQLSVL.

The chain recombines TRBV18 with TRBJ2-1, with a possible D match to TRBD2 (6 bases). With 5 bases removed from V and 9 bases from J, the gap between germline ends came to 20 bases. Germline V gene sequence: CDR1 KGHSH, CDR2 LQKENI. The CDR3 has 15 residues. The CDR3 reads CASSSGDSQLGEQFF. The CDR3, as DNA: TGTGCCAGCTCATCGGGGGATTCCCAGCTTGGTGAGCAGTTCTTC.

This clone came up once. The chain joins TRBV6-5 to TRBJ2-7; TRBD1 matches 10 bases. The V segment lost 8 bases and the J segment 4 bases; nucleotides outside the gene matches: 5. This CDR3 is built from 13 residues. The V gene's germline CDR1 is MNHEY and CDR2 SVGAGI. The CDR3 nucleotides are TGTGCCAGCCGGACAGGGGGGAGTTACGAGCAGTACTTC. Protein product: CASRTGGSYEQYF.

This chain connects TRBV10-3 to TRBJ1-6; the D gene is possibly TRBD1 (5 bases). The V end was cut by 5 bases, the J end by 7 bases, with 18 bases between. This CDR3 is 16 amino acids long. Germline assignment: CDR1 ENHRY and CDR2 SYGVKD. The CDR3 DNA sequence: TGTGCCATCAGTAACCGGGGGGGGACCAAAAATTCACCCCTCCACTTT. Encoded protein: CAISNRGGTKNSPLHF.

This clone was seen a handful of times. In DNA, the CDR3 is TGTGCCAGCAGCTGGGGGGACTATGGCTACACCTTC. Translating gives CASSWGDYGYTF. The rearrangement joins TRBV6-5 to TRBJ1-2; D is possibly TRBD1 (5 bases). Trimming removed 6 bases at V and 3 bases at J, with 8 bases between. The germline gives CDR1 MNHEY, CDR2 SVGAGI. The CDR3 sequence is 12 residues long.

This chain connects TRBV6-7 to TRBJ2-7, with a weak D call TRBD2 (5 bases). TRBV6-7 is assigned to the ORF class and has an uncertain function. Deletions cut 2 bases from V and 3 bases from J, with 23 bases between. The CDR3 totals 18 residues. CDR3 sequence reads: CASSYPIGRFARGYEQYF. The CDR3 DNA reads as TGTGCCAGCAGTTACCCCATTGGTCGGTTCGCCCGGGGCTACGAGCAGTACTTC.

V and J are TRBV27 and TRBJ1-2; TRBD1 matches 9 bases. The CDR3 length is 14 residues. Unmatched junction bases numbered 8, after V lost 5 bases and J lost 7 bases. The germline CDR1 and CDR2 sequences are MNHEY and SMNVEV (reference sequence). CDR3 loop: CASSPTGGLAGYTF. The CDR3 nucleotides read TGTGCCAGCAGTCCCACAGGGGGCCTTGCTGGCTACACCTTC.

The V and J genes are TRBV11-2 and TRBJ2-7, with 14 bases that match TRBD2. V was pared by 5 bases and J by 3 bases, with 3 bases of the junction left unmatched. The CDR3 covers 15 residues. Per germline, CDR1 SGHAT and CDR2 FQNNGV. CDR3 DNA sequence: TGTGCCAGCAGCGACGGGACTAGCGGGAGCTACGAGCAGTACTTC. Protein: CASSDGTSGSYEQYF. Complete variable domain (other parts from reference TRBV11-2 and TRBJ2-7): EAGVAQSPRYKIIEKRQSVAFWCNPISGHATLYWYQQILGQGPKLLIQFQNNGVVDDSQLPKDRFSAERLKGVDSTLKIQPAKLEDSAVYLCASSDGTSGSYEQYFGPGTRLTVT.

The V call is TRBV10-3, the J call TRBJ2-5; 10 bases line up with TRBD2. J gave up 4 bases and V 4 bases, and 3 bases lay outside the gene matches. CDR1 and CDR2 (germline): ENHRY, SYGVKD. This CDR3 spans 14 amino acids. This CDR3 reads CAISASGGIETQYF. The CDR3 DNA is TGTGCCATCAGTGCTAGCGGGGGCATAGAGACCCAGTACTTC.

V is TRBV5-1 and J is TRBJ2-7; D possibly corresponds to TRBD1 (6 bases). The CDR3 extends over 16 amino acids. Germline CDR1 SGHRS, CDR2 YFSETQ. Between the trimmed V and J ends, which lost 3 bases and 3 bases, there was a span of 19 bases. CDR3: CASSYSAQGDYYEQYF. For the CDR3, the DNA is TGCGCCAGCAGCTATAGCGCACAGGGAGATTACTACGAGCAGTACTTC.

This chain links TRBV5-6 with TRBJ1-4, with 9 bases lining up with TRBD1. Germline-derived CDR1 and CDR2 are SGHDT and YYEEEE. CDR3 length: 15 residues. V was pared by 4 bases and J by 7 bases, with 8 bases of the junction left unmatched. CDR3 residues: CASSQLTGGSEKLFF. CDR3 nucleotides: TGTGCCAGCAGCCAACTCACAGGGGGCAGTGAAAAACTGTTTTTT.

The CDR3 coding sequence is TGCAGCGTTGAAGTGGACAGATTCACAGATACGCAGTATTTT. It translates to CSVEVDRFTDTQYF. The genes are TRBV29-1 and TRBJ2-3; D is perhaps TRBD1 (6 bases). The CDR3 has 14 residues. V lost 1 base and J lost 2, with 10 bases in between. The germline CDR1 and CDR2 sequences are SQVTM and ANQGSEA.

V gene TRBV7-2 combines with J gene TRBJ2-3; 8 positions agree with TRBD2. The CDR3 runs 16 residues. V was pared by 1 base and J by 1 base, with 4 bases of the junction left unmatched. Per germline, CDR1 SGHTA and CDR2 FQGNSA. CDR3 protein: CASSLGPAGGTDTQYF. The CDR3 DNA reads TGTGCCAGCAGCTTAGGGCCAGCGGGGGGCACAGATACGCAGTATTTT.

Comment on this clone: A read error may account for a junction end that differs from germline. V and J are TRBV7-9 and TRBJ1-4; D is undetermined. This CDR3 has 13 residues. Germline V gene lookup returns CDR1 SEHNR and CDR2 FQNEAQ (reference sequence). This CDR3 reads CASSLSPNEKRFF. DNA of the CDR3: TGTGCCAGCAGCTTATCTCCTAATGAAAAACGGTTTTTT.

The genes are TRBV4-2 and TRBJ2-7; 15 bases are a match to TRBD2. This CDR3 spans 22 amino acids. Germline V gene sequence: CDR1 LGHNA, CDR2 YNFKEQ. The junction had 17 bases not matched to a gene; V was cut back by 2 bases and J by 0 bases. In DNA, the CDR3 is TGTGCCAGCAGCCAATTGGTCCAAGCCGGGACTAGCGGGAGGATTAGCTCCTACGAGCAGTACTTC. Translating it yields CASSQLVQAGTSGRISSYEQYF.

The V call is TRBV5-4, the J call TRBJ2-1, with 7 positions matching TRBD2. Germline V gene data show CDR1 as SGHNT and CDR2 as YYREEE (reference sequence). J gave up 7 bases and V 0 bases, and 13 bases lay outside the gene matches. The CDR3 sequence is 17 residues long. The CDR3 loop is CASSLVRGGRPGNEQFF. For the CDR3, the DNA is TGTGCCAGCAGCTTGGTTCGGGGCGGGAGACCCGGGAATGAGCAGTTCTTC.

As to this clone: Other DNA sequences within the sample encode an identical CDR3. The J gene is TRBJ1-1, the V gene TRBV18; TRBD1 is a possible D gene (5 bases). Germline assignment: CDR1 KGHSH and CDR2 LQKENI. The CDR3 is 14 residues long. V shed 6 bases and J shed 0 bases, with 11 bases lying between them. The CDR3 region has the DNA TGTGCCAGCTCCCCCCAGGGAATGAACACTGAAGCTTTCTTT. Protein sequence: CASSPQGMNTEAFF.

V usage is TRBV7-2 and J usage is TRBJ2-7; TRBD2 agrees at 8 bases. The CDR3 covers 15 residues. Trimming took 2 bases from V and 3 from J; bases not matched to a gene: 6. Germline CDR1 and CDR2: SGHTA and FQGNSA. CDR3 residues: CASSLTGLDNYEQYF. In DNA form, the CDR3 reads TGTGCCAGCAGCTTAACGGGACTAGATAACTACGAGCAGTACTTC.

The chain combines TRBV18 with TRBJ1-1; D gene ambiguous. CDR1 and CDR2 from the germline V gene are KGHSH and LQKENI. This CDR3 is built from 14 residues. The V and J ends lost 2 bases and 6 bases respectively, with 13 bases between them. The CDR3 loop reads CASSPIIDGAEAFF. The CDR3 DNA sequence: TGTGCCAGCTCACCAATCATTGACGGGGCTGAAGCTTTCTTT.